These 16 T cell receptor beta chains came from one sample sequenced in a study of T cell responses to AZD1222 COVID-19 vaccine. The data were produced by immunoSEQ multiplex PCR, yet TCRdb's version contains in-frame clones alone and is incomplete. The data contain approximately 110,000 clones, roughly 86% of them singletons. This specimen consisted of peripheral blood, obtained on day 0 of MenACWY control vaccination. The receptors come from an adult in good health.

This rearrangement joins TRBV6-6 to TRBJ1-5; the D is unclear. Germline V CDR1 and CDR2: MNHNY, SVGAGI (reference sequence). The V and J ends lost 2 bases and 0 bases respectively, with 8 bases between them. This CDR3 comprises 15 residues. The CDR3 loop reads CASSYGRYSNQPQHF. CDR3 sequence (DNA): TGTGCCAGCAGTTACGGGAGATATAGCAATCAGCCCCAGCATTTT.

CDR3 coding DNA: TGTGCCAGCAGTTACTTAAACCGAACAGGGGCATCCTCCTACGAGCAGTACTTC. Residues: CASSYLNRTGASSYEQYF. J is TRBJ2-7 and V is TRBV6-8, with 7 bases that match TRBD1. This CDR3 contains 18 residues. Germline V lookup: CDR1 MNHGY, CDR2 SAAAGT. The ends lost 1 base at V and 0 bases at J; junction bases unmatched: 12.

This clone was seen once. This chain links TRBV6-2 or TRBV6-3 with TRBJ2-7; TRBD2 matches 9 bases. This CDR3 spans 16 amino acids. The V segment lost 0 bases and the J segment 3 bases; nucleotides outside the gene matches: 6. Germline lookup yields CDR1 MNHEY and CDR2 SVGEGT. CDR3 sequence (DNA): TGTGCCAGCAGTTACTCGTCTAGCGGGATTGGCTACGAGCAGTACTTC. This translates into CASSYSSSGIGYEQYF.

The chain has TRBV19 and TRBJ1-3; no firm D call. Trimming pared 9 bases from V and 0 bases from J, leaving 9 bases between. In germline, CDR1 is LNHDA, CDR2 SQIVND (reference sequence). The CDR3 covers 13 residues. The CDR3 DNA follows: TGTGCCAGCACGATTCACTCTGGAAACACCATATATTTT. It translates to CASTIHSGNTIYF.

The J gene is TRBJ2-6, the V gene TRBV27; a possible D gene is TRBD1 (6 bases). The V end lost 7 bases, the J end lost 0 bases, and 25 bases lay between the germline ends. The CDR3 sequence is 20 residues long. Germline values: CDR1 MNHEY, CDR2 SMNVEV (reference sequence). The CDR3 here is CASTVLRAGTSLSGANVLTF. CDR3 DNA sequence: TGTGCCAGCACCGTACTCCGAGCCGGGACATCTCTCTCTGGGGCCAACGTCCTGACTTTC.

The V call is TRBV7-2, the J call TRBJ2-5; 7 nucleotides align to TRBD2. Trimming cost V 2 bases and J 2 bases; bases outside gene matches: 5. In germline, CDR1 is SGHTA, CDR2 FQGNSA. This CDR3 comprises 15 residues. The DNA of the CDR3 is TGTGCCAGCAGCTTACAGCGGGGAAGACAAGAGACCCAGTACTTC. Its protein product is CASSLQRGRQETQYF. Full variable domain (outside the CDR3, taken from reference TRBV7-2 and TRBJ2-5): GAGVSQSPSNKVTEKGKDVELRCDPISGHTALYWYRQSLGQGLEFLIYFQGNSAPDKSGLPSDRFSAERTGGSVSTLTIQRTQQEDSAVYLCASSLQRGRQETQYFGPGTRLLVL.

J is TRBJ2-1 and V is TRBV4-3; D remains unclear. CDR1 is LGHNA and CDR2 is YSLEER in the germline V gene. V was clipped by 4 bases and J by 9 bases, with 13 bases between them. This CDR3 is built from 13 residues. CDR3 coding DNA: TGCGCCAGCAGCCGCACCTGGTTGGGTGAGCAGTTCTTC. Its translation: CASSRTWLGEQFF.

The chain carries TRBV29-1 and TRBJ2-1; 10 positions agree with TRBD2. Germline V gene data show CDR1 as SQVTM and CDR2 as ANQGSEA. V lost 2 bases and J lost 3; bases outside the gene matches: 1. The CDR3 is made up of 14 amino acids. The CDR3 sequence is CSVELAGVYNEQFF. In nucleotides, the CDR3 is TGCAGCGTTGAACTAGCGGGAGTCTACAATGAGCAGTTCTTC.

The chain couples TRBV12-3 or TRBV12-4 to TRBJ1-1; D is uncertain. The V end was cut by 0 bases, the J end by 8 bases, with 4 bases between. There are 11 residues in the CDR3. CDR3 protein: CASSLAGEAFF. CDR3 DNA sequence: TGTGCCAGCAGTTTAGCGGGGGAAGCTTTCTTT.

J is TRBJ1-2 and V is TRBV19; no firm D call. Trimming shortened V by 10 bases and J by 7 bases, and 16 bases separated the two germline ends. CDR1 and CDR2 from the germline V gene are LNHDA and SQIVND (reference sequence). This CDR3 region has 12 residues. This CDR3 is CATNGEAVGYTF. The CDR3 nucleotides read TGTGCCACCAACGGGGAGGCTGTTGGCTACACCTTC.

The chain is built from TRBV3-1 (or the pseudogene TRBV3-2) and TRBJ2-3; D possibly corresponds to TRBD2 (7 bases). Trimming pared 3 bases from V and 4 bases from J, leaving 11 bases between. The CDR3 consists of 14 residues. CDR1 and CDR2 from the germline V gene are LGHDT and YNNKEL (reference sequence). The CDR3 nucleotides read TGTGCCAGCAGCCAGGGGGGGCAGTCAGATACGCAGTATTTT. It yields the protein CASSQGGQSDTQYF.

The J gene is TRBJ1-4, the V gene TRBV5-6; D is uncertain. Germline CDR1 is SGHDT and CDR2 is YYEEEE. Deletions cut 4 bases from V and 2 bases from J, with 12 bases between. The CDR3 length is 15 residues. This CDR3 is CASSRLGWTNEKLFF. DNA of the CDR3: TGTGCCAGCAGCCGTCTAGGGTGGACTAATGAAAAACTGTTTTTT.

The chain couples TRBV10-1 to TRBJ2-3; D is possibly TRBD1 (5 bases). V gave up 5 bases and J gave up 2 bases, with 11 bases separating them. Germline CDR1 and CDR2: WNHNN and SYGVQD (reference sequence). This CDR3 region has 14 residues. CDR3 region: CASSMQGYTDTQYF. The CDR3 DNA reads TGCGCCAGCAGTATGCAGGGATACACAGATACGCAGTATTTT.

J is TRBJ2-3 and V is TRBV19; no firm D call. Germline loops: CDR1 LNHDA, CDR2 SQIVND (reference sequence). The CDR3 has 17 residues. The V end was cut by 4 bases, the J end by 1 base, with 18 bases between. In DNA, the CDR3 is TGTGCCAGTAGTACTGGGCTAAGGTCCCTCGGCACAGATACGCAGTATTTT. Translation: CASSTGLRSLGTDTQYF.

The V call is TRBV2, the J call TRBJ1-6; D is ambiguous. The CDR3 runs 14 residues. The V end was cut by 6 bases, the J end by 6 bases, with 12 bases between. Germline lookup yields CDR1 SNHLY and CDR2 FYNNEI. The CDR3, as DNA: TGTGCCAGCAGGCCCCGGGCCGGTAATTCACCCCTCCACTTT. This gives the protein CASRPRAGNSPLHF.

V is TRBV2 and J is TRBJ2-5, with D perhaps TRBD2 (6 bases). This CDR3 contains 21 residues. V shed 5 bases and J shed 0 bases, with 31 bases lying between them. The V gene's germline CDR1 is SNHLY and CDR2 FYNNEI. CDR3 sequence: CASSSPVEGGEGREYQETQYF. The CDR3 region has the DNA TGTGCCAGCAGTTCCCCGGTGGAGGGCGGAGAAGGACGGGAGTACCAAGAGACCCAGTACTTC. Full variable domain (missing parts from reference TRBV2 and TRBJ2-5): EPEVTQTPSHQVTQMGQEVILRCVPISNHLYFYWYRQILGQKVEFLVSFYNNEISEKSEIFDDQFSVERPDGSNFTLKIRSTKLEDSAMYFCASSSPVEGGEGREYQETQYFGPGTRLLVL.